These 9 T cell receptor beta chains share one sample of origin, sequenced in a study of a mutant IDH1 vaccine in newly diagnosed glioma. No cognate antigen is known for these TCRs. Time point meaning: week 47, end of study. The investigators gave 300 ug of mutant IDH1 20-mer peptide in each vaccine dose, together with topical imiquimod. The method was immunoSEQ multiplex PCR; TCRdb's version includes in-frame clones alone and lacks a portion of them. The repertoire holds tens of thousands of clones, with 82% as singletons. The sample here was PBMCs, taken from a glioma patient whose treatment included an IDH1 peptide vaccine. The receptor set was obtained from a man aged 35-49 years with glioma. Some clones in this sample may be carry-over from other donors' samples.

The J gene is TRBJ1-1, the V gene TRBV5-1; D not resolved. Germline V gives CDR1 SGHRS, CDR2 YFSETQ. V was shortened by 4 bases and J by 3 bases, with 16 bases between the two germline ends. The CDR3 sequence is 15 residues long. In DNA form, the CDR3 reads TGCGCCAGCAGCGCCGTCCCGGGCGGGCACACTGAAGCTTTCTTT. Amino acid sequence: CASSAVPGGHTEAFF.

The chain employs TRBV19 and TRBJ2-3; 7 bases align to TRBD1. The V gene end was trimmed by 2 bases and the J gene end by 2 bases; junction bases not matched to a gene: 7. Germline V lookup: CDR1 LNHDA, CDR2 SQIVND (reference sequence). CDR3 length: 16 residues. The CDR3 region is CASSITRDSLTDTQYF. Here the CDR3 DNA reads TGTGCCAGTAGTATAACTCGGGACAGCCTCACAGATACGCAGTATTTT.

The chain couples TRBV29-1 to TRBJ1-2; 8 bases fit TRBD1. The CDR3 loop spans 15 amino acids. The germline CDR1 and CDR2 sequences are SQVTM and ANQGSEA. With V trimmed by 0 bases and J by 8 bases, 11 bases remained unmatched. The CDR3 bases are TGCAGCGTTGAAGAAGGGGTGGGACAGGCGGGGGGCTACACCTTC. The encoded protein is CSVEEGVGQAGGYTF.

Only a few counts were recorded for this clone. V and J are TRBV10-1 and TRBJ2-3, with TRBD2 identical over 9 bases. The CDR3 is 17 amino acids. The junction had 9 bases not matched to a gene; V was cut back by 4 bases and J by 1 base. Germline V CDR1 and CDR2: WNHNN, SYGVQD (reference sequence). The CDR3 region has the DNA TGCGCCAGCAGTGGAAACGGTCTAGCGGGACGCACAGATACGCAGTATTTT. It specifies CASSGNGLAGRTDTQYF.

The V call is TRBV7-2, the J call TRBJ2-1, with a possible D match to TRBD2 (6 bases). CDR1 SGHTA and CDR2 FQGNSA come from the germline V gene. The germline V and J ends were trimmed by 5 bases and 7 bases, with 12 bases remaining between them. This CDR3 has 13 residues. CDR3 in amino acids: CASSLGLGNEQFF. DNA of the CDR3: TGTGCCAGCAGCCTGGGACTGGGAAATGAGCAGTTCTTC. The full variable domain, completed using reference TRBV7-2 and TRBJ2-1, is GAGVSQSPSNKVTEKGKDVELRCDPISGHTALYWYRQSLGQGLEFLIYFQGNSAPDKSGLPSDRFSAERTGGSVSTLTIQRTQQEDSAVYLCASSLGLGNEQFFGPGTRLTVL.

CDR3 bases: TGCAGCGCGACCCGGGACCCCCTGAGCGAGCAGTACTTC. It is translated as CSATRDPLSEQYF. V usage is TRBV29-1 and J usage is TRBJ2-7; either TRBD1 or TRBD2 may fit D (5 bases each). The CDR3 spans 13 residues. Trimming took 7 bases from V and 6 from J, leaving 19 bases between them. Germline values: CDR1 SQVTM, CDR2 ANQGSEA.

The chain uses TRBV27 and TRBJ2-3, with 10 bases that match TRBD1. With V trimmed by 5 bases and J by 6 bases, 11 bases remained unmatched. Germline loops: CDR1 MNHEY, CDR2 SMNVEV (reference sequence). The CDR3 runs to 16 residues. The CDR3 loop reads CASSHGDRGVRDTQYF. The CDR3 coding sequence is TGTGCCAGCAGTCACGGGGACAGGGGAGTGAGGGATACGCAGTATTTT.

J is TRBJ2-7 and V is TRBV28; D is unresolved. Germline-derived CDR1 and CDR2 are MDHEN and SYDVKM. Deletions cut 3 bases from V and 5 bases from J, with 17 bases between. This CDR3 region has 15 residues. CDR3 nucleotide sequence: TGTGCCAGCAGTTTCCCACCAATGGGTATCGACGAGCAGTACTTC. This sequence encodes CASSFPPMGIDEQYF.

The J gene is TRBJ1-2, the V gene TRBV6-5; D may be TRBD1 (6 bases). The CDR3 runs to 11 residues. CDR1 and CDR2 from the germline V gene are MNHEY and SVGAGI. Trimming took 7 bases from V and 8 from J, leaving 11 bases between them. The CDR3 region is CASTEGGGYTF. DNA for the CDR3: TGTGCCAGCACCGAGGGGGGCGGCTACACCTTC.